The 27 T cell receptor beta chains below come from one sample, sequenced in a study of blood T cell repertoires in COVID-19. Data came from immunoSEQ multiplex PCR; TCRdb stores just in-frame clones and leaves some out. The profile shows some 170,000 clones, roughly 88% of them singletons. Sequencing used PBMCs or T cells enriched from blood (not recorded which). These receptors were obtained from a man aged 50-59 years who had recovered from COVID-19.

The V and J genes are TRBV9 and TRBJ2-3, with D perhaps TRBD1 (5 bases). CDR3 length: 14 amino acids. V was cut by 3 bases and J by 4 bases, with 12 bases left in between. Per germline, CDR1 SGDLS and CDR2 YYNGEE. CDR3 coding DNA: TGTGCCAGCAGCGGGACACCCGCGGCAGATACGCAGTATTTT. It is translated as CASSGTPAADTQYF. Based on the CDR3 plus reference TRBV9 and TRBJ2-3, the full variable domain is DSGVTQTPKHLITATGQRVTLRCSPRSGDLSVYWYQQSLDQGLQFLIQYYNGEERAKGNILERFSAQQFPDLHSELNLSSLELGDSALYFCASSGTPAADTQYFGPGTRLTVL.

The V call is TRBV19, the J call TRBJ1-1; 8 bases are a match to TRBD1. Per the germline V gene, CDR1 is LNHDA and CDR2 is SQIVND (reference sequence). The CDR3 is 13 residues long. Trimming cost V 5 bases and J 8 bases; bases outside gene matches: 7. CDR3 coding DNA: TGTGCCAGTAGTGGGGGACAGGTCGGAGAAGCTTTCTTT. Its translation: CASSGGQVGEAFF.

J is TRBJ2-7 and V is TRBV7-8; D perhaps matches TRBD1 (6 bases). CDR3 length: 18 residues. V was pared by 4 bases and J by 5 bases, with 27 bases between. The germline V gene encodes CDR1 SGHVS and CDR2 FQNEAQ. CDR3 bases: TGTGCCAGCAGCTACCTACTTCCGAGGACAGCCCCTCGTGACGAGCAGTACTTC. This translates into CASSYLLPRTAPRDEQYF.

The J gene is TRBJ2-5, the V gene TRBV7-2, with D possibly TRBD2 on 6 matching bases. Germline loops: CDR1 SGHTA, CDR2 FQGNSA. V shed 3 bases and J shed 9 bases, with 26 bases lying between them. CDR3 length: 17 residues. The DNA for the CDR3 is TGTGCCAGCAGCTTCCCAGTTGGGCTCGGACGGGGGAAGGCCCAGTACTTC. As protein: CASSFPVGLGRGKAQYF.

This clone occurred once. The rearrangement joins TRBV19 to TRBJ2-3; 9 positions agree with TRBD2. The CDR3 runs 14 residues. Germline V gene lookup returns CDR1 LNHDA and CDR2 SQIVND (reference sequence). J gave up 1 base and V 7 bases, and 3 bases lay outside the gene matches. In DNA, the CDR3 is TGTGCCAGTACTAGCGGGGTCGGCACAGATACGCAGTATTTT. Its protein is CASTSGVGTDTQYF.

The chain links TRBV5-1 to TRBJ1-5; 7 nucleotides agree with TRBD1. The CDR3 consists of 13 residues. Germline lookup yields CDR1 SGHRS and CDR2 YFSETQ. Losses at the gene ends were 3 bases for V and 5 bases for J; bases not matched to a gene: 2. The CDR3 reads CASSWTGDQPQHF. The CDR3 nucleotides read TGCGCCAGCAGCTGGACAGGCGATCAGCCCCAGCATTTT.

The V gene is TRBV5-1, the J gene TRBJ1-3; 7 bases are a match to TRBD1. Per the germline V gene, CDR1 is SGHRS and CDR2 is YFSETQ. This CDR3 region has 15 residues. Trimming cost V 7 bases and J 0 bases; bases outside gene matches: 7. The CDR3 here is CASSPSGGSGNTIYF. As DNA, the CDR3 is TGCGCCAGCTCCCCTTCAGGGGGCTCTGGAAACACCATATATTTT.

There are a few counts of this clone. Other DNA sequences from this sample encode an identical CDR3 as well. This chain connects TRBV5-5 to TRBJ2-3, with TRBD1 as a possible D gene (5 bases). The V end lost 2 bases, the J end lost 2 bases, and 9 bases lay between the germline ends. In germline, CDR1 is SGHKS, CDR2 YYEKEE (reference sequence). The CDR3 loop spans 14 amino acids. CDR3 residues: CASSLDSFTDTQYF. The CDR3 DNA reads TGTGCCAGCAGCTTAGACAGTTTCACAGATACGCAGTATTTT.

This chain links TRBV6-6 with TRBJ2-5; D might be TRBD2 (6 bases). The CDR3 loop spans 13 amino acids. Trimming removed 8 bases at V and 1 base at J, with 11 bases between. Germline V CDR1 and CDR2: MNHNY, SVGAGI (reference sequence). CDR3 residues: CASYSGVQETQYF. CDR3 nucleotides: TGTGCCAGCTATAGCGGTGTCCAAGAGACCCAGTACTTC.

The chain employs TRBV4-1 and TRBJ1-5; TRBD1 agrees at 7 bases. Trimming cost V 2 bases and J 0 bases; bases outside gene matches: 4. The CDR3 covers 16 residues. The germline CDR1 and CDR2 sequences are MGHRA and YSYEKL. This CDR3 is CASSQRGGASNQPQHF. The CDR3 DNA reads as TGCGCCAGCAGCCAAAGAGGGGGCGCTAGCAATCAGCCCCAGCATTTT.

This clone occurred a few times. J is TRBJ1-1 and V is TRBV9; 10 bases align to TRBD1. V was pared by 0 bases and J by 2 bases, with 7 bases of the junction left unmatched. This CDR3 region has 17 residues. The germline V gene has CDR1 SGDLS and CDR2 YYNGEE. The chain's CDR3 is CASSVGQGAGINTEAFF. The CDR3, as DNA: TGTGCCAGCAGCGTAGGACAGGGGGCCGGGATTAACACTGAAGCTTTCTTT.

The genes are TRBV30 and TRBJ1-2; D gene unclear. The CDR3 length is 13 residues. Germline V gene data show CDR1 as GTSNPN and CDR2 as SVGIG (reference sequence). V shed 1 base and J shed 7 bases, with 13 bases lying between them. In DNA, the CDR3 is TGTGCCTGGAGTGGCGGTTTTCGAGGTGGCTACACCTTC. Translation: CAWSGGFRGGYTF.

This clone was found many times. The CDR3 region has the DNA TGCAGTGGTTATACTAACTATGGCTACACCTTC. Translating it yields CSGYTNYGYTF. V is TRBV20-1 and J is TRBJ1-2; D is undetermined. The CDR3 loop spans 11 amino acids. CDR1 DFQATT and CDR2 SNEGSKA come from the germline V gene (reference sequence). V was shortened by 7 bases and J by 0 bases, with 6 bases between the two germline ends.

The V and J genes are TRBV7-9 and TRBJ1-5; TRBD1 might be the D (6 bases). Germline CDR1 reads SEHNR; CDR2 reads FQNEAQ (reference sequence). This CDR3 has 15 residues. V shed 5 bases and J shed 5 bases, with 16 bases lying between them. CDR3 sequence reads: CASSERGGPDQPQHF. As DNA, the CDR3 is TGTGCCAGCAGCGAGCGCGGGGGGCCTGATCAGCCCCAGCATTTT.

This CDR3 reads CASSPSDSRGYTF. As DNA, the CDR3 is TGTGCCAGCTCACCTTCCGACAGCCGTGGCTACACCTTC. The chain couples TRBV18 to TRBJ1-2; D is possibly TRBD1 (5 bases). Trimming shortened V by 3 bases and J by 7 bases, and 12 bases separated the two germline ends. The CDR3 sequence is 13 residues long. Per the germline V gene, CDR1 is KGHSH and CDR2 is LQKENI.

The V call is TRBV28, the J call TRBJ2-1; D not certain. Germline CDR1 reads MDHEN; CDR2 reads SYDVKM. V was clipped by 6 bases and J by 9 bases, with 9 bases between them. The CDR3 is 11 amino acids. Here the CDR3 DNA reads TGTGCCAGCAGCCACCGCGGTGAGCAGTTCTTC. Translation: CASSHRGEQFF. Complete variable domain (other parts from reference TRBV28 and TRBJ2-1): DVKVTQSSRYLVKRTGEKVFLECVQDMDHENMFWYRQDPGLGLRLIYFSYDVKMKEKGDIPEGYSVSREKKERFSLILESASTNQTSMYLCASSHRGEQFFGPGTRLTVL.

The chain joins TRBV12-3 or TRBV12-4 to TRBJ2-3; D possibly corresponds to TRBD2 (5 bases). Trimming left V 8 bases short and J 3 bases short, with 9 bases between. The CDR3 extends over 12 amino acids. CDR3 DNA: TGTGCCAGCGGACTTACTACAGATACGCAGTATTTT. Its translation is CASGLTTDTQYF.

CDR3 sequence: CASSLAPLVTGPSYEQYF. The CDR3 region has the DNA TGTGCCAGCAGCTTGGCCCCCTTAGTGACAGGACCAAGCTACGAGCAGTACTTC. This chain joins TRBV5-5 and TRBJ2-7, with D possibly matching TRBD1 (6 bases). V was cut by 0 bases and J by 3 bases, with 22 bases left in between. The CDR3 length is 18 residues. Germline lookup yields CDR1 SGHKS and CDR2 YYEKEE (reference sequence).

This chain connects TRBV10-1 to TRBJ2-2, with D hard to call. Germline lookup yields CDR1 WNHNN and CDR2 SYGVQD (reference sequence). Between the trimmed V and J ends, which lost 3 bases and 4 bases, there was a span of 9 bases. The CDR3 length is 14 residues. This CDR3 is CASSDERSTGELFF. CDR3 DNA: TGCGCCAGCAGTGATGAAAGGAGCACCGGGGAGCTGTTTTTT.

This sequence joins TRBV5-1 and TRBJ1-2; D may be TRBD1 (5 bases). Looked up from germline, CDR1 is SGHRS and CDR2 is YFSETQ. V lost 1 base to trimming and J lost 1 base, with 8 bases between them. The CDR3 totals 14 residues. CDR3 region: CASSLTGDNYGYTF. CDR3 sequence (DNA): TGCGCCAGCAGCTTGACAGGAGATAACTATGGCTACACCTTC.

This chain joins TRBV2 and TRBJ2-1; 8 bases line up with TRBD2. V lost 7 bases to trimming and J lost 7 bases; unmatched junction nucleotides: 6. CDR3 length: 13 residues. Germline CDR1 reads SNHLY; CDR2 reads FYNNEI. The CDR3 sequence is CASTGLAGNEQFF. DNA of the CDR3: TGTGCCAGCACTGGACTAGCAGGGAATGAGCAGTTCTTC.

The J gene is TRBJ1-2, the V gene TRBV6-5, with D unclear. Per germline, CDR1 MNHEY and CDR2 SVGAGI. The V and J ends lost 6 bases and 8 bases respectively, with 16 bases between them. The CDR3 has 13 residues. The CDR3 sequence: CASSRPGRSGYTF. CDR3 coding DNA: TGTGCCAGCAGCCGCCCAGGTAGAAGCGGCTACACCTTC.

This chain connects TRBV6-5 to TRBJ1-2, with 10 bases fitting TRBD1. The V gene's germline CDR1 is MNHEY and CDR2 SVGAGI. With 9 bases clipped from V and 7 bases from J, the junction kept 14 bases outside the gene matches. The CDR3 has 15 amino acids. The CDR3 DNA is TGTGCCAGTGAACCGGGACAGGGGATTTCGAGTGGCTACACCTTC. Encoded protein: CASEPGQGISSGYTF.

The rearrangement uses TRBV29-1 and TRBJ1-2; 9 positions agree with TRBD1. V lost 2 bases and J lost 0; bases outside the gene matches: 4. CDR3 size: 15 residues. Germline V gene lookup returns CDR1 SQVTM and CDR2 ANQGSEA. This chain's CDR3 is CSVELWDRANYGYTF. The CDR3 region has the DNA TGCAGCGTTGAATTATGGGACAGGGCTAACTATGGCTACACCTTC.

This clone occurred once. The chain is built from TRBV6-4 and TRBJ1-2; TRBD1 agrees at 7 bases. Germline V lookup: CDR1 MRHNA, CDR2 SNTAGT. The CDR3 has 15 amino acids. The trim removed 6 bases at V and 0 bases at J, leaving 7 bases unmatched. The CDR3 sequence is CASSPSGGSNYGYTF. DNA for the CDR3: TGTGCCAGCAGCCCCTCAGGGGGGTCTAACTATGGCTACACCTTC.

The V gene is TRBV7-6, the J gene TRBJ2-3; D not resolved. The CDR3 is 16 amino acids. The V end lost 5 bases, the J end lost 2 bases, and 17 bases lay between the germline ends. CDR1 SGHVS and CDR2 FNYEAQ come from the germline V gene. The CDR3 region has the DNA TGTGCCAGCAGCCCTGCTAACCGGGTCCCCACAGATACGCAGTATTTT. Its protein is CASSPANRVPTDTQYF.

The genes are TRBV29-1 and TRBJ1-1; 7 nucleotides match TRBD1. The CDR3 extends over 15 amino acids. CDR1 and CDR2 from the germline V gene are SQVTM and ANQGSEA. V dropped 2 bases and J dropped 4; count of bases not matched to a gene: 10. The CDR3 is CSVEKGSGGSTEAFF. The CDR3 DNA is TGCAGCGTTGAAAAGGGGTCAGGGGGGAGCACTGAAGCTTTCTTT.